This record covers a single T cell receptor (beta chain). These data are taken from a study of blood T cell repertoires in COVID-19. Study details: Some COVID-19 samples were acute and others convalescent; all came from the United States, Italy and Spain. The analysed material was cDNA or gDNA that came from T cells, B-cell-depleted T cells, or PBMCs.

Study processing details: Reference gene primer amplification yielded estimated nucleated cell counts. This table comes from immunoSEQ multiplex PCR, and its TCRdb copy is limited to in-frame clones, with some not included. Clone size and the V and J calls come from that table; the DNA yielded D and trimming. The sample contains around 300,000 clones, 90% of which appear only once. The CDR3 is 13 amino acids. V was shortened by 0 bases and J by 4 bases, with 6 bases between the two germline ends. Germline values: CDR1 MGHRA, CDR2 YSYEKL. What was sequenced was peripheral blood. V is TRBV4-1 and J is TRBJ1-2, with D possibly TRBD1 on 5 matching bases. The TCR comes from a woman aged 40-49 years with COVID-19, enrolled during active disease. In DNA form, the CDR3 reads TGCGCCAGCAGCCAAGAAACAGGCTATGGCTACACCTTC. Translated, it gives CASSQETGYGYTF.